A single sample is the source of the 5 T cell receptor beta chains below, sequenced in a study of identical twins listed by TCRdb under 2016. Libraries were made using 5' RACE. Sequencing used an Illumina HiSeq 2000. TCRdb itself trimmed the public reads at Q25 with fastp, ran MiXCR and retained productive beta chains. Records with the same CDR3 protein are collapsed into one entry carrying the most frequent genes and DNA. The sample includes about 890,000 distinct CDR3 sequences, with around an eighth observed a single time. Together, the top ten hold around 1.5% of the sample. These data also featured in a second study, about yellow fever vaccine responses in identical twins.

The sequenced material came from PBMCs. The receptors were gathered from a young woman in good health.

This clonotype has at least ten counts. The chain couples TRBV7-8 to TRBJ1-2, with 10 bases identical to TRBD1. V lost 1 base to trimming and J lost 7 bases; unmatched junction nucleotides: 6. This CDR3 has 15 residues. Looked up from germline, CDR1 is SGHVS and CDR2 is FQNEAQ. The CDR3 nucleotides are TGTGCCAGCAGCTTAGGGACAGGGGGAGATGGTGGCTACACCTTC. Encoded protein: CASSLGTGGDGGYTF.

There are many counts of this clonotype. The chain has TRBV24-1 and TRBJ2-1; possibly TRBD1 for D (6 bases). The CDR3 has 15 amino acids. Trimming shortened V by 4 bases and J by 3 bases, and 12 bases separated the two germline ends. Germline-derived CDR1 and CDR2 are KGHDR and SFDVKD. The CDR3 here is CATSDREDSYNEQFF. The DNA for the CDR3 is TGTGCCACCAGTGACCGAGAGGACAGCTACAATGAGCAGTTCTTC.

This clonotype turned up a few times. The V gene is TRBV5-1, the J gene TRBJ1-1; 8 bases are shared with TRBD1. Germline V gives CDR1 SGHRS, CDR2 YFSETQ. This CDR3 has 14 residues. V shed 4 bases, J shed 5 bases, and the junction held 7 bases outside the gene matches. CDR3 sequence: CASSLTGGWTEAFF. The DNA for the CDR3 is TGCGCCAGCAGCCTAACAGGGGGTTGGACTGAAGCTTTCTTT.

This clonotype has a handful of counts. The J gene is TRBJ2-2, the V gene TRBV5-1; D not resolved. Germline V CDR1 and CDR2: SGHRS, YFSETQ. The V and J ends lost 4 bases and 3 bases respectively, with 10 bases between them. The CDR3 totals 14 residues. Here the CDR3 DNA reads TGCGCCAGCAGCCGGAGTGAGCACACCGGGGAGCTGTTTTTT. Encoded protein: CASSRSEHTGELFF.

The chain combines TRBV19 with TRBJ2-7; D not certain. CDR3 length equals 13 residues. Looked up from germline, CDR1 is LNHDA and CDR2 is SQIVND (reference sequence). V lost 6 bases and J 3 bases, leaving 12 bases between the germline ends. The CDR3 DNA reads as TGTGCCAGTAGGGCCCCCCACGGCTACGAGCAGTACTTC. Its translation: CASRAPHGYEQYF.